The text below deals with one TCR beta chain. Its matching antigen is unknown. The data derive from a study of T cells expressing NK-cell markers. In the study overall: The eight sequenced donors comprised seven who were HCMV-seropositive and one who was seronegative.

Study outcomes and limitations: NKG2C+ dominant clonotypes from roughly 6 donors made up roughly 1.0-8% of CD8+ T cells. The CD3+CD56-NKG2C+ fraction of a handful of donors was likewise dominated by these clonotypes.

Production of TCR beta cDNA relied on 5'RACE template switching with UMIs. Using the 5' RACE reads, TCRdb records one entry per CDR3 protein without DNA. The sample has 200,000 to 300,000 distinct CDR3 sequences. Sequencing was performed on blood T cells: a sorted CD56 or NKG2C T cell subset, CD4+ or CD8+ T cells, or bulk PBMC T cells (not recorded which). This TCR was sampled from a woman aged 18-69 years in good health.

The CDR3 protein is CASSPRRTLRYEQYF. The rearrangement joins TRBV5-6 to TRBJ2-7. The germline gives CDR1 SGHDT, CDR2 YYEEEE. The CDR3 is 15 amino acids. Together with reference TRBV5-6 and TRBJ2-7, the CDR3 gives the full variable domain: DAGVTQSPTHLIKTRGQQVTLRCSPKSGHDTVSWYQQALGQGPQFIFQYYEEEERQRGNFPDRFSGHQFPNYSSELNVNALLLGDSALYLCASSPRRTLRYEQYFGPGTRLTVT.